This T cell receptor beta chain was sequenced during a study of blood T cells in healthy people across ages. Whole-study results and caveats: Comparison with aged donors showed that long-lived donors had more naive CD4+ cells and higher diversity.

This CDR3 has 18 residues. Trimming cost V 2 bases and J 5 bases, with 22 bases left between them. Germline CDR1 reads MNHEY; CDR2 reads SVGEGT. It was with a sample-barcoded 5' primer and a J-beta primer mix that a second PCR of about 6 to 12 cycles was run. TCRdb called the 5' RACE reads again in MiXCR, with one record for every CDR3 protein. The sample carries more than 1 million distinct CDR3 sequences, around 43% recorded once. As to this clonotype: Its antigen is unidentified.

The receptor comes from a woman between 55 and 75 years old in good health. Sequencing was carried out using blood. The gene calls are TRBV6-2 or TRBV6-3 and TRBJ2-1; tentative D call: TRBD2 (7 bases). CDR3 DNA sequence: TGTGCCAGCAGTTACAGGGGGGTAGCGGGCGCTCCTAACAATGAGCAGTTCTTC. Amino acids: CASSYRGVAGAPNNEQFF.